This T cell receptor (beta chain) was captured by sequencing in a study of cytomegalovirus exposure and HLA in healthy donors. This clone has only a few counts. The study ran its PCR with 60 Vbeta and 13 Jbeta primers. The table came from immunoSEQ multiplex PCR; TCRdb's copy has only in-frame clones and leaves some out. The sample contains roughly 160,000 clones, over 75% of which appear only once. The CDR3 runs 13 residues. Germline assignment: CDR1 LNHDA and CDR2 SQIVND (reference sequence). Unmatched junction bases numbered 8, after V lost 6 bases and J lost 7 bases. This rearrangement joins TRBV19 to TRBJ1-2, with 7 bases aligning to TRBD1. Sequences were obtained from PBMCs. The TCR originated in a woman in her 30s in good health and CMV-seronegative. CDR3 nucleotides: TGTGCCAGTAGCTTCAGGGGGGCAGGTGGCTACACCTTC. Translated, it gives CASSFRGAGGYTF. The entire variable domain, with the rest obtained from reference TRBV19 and TRBJ1-2, is as follows: DGGITQSPKYLFRKEGQNVTLSCEQNLNHDAMYWYRQDPGQGLRLIYYSQIVNDFQKGDIAEGYSVSREKKESFPLTVTSAQKNPTAFYLCASSFRGAGGYTFGSGTRLTVV.